The 24 T cell receptor beta chains below all came from one sample that was sequenced in a study of Ad26.COV2.S vaccination and SARS-CoV-2 variants. As to treatment: some 20 received Ad26.COV2.S at low or high dose, single or two shots; 5 received placebo; per-sample allocation not given. Sampling was performed 63 days after the first vaccine or placebo injection. Sequenced by immunoSEQ multiplex PCR; TCRdb stores in-frame clones only, minus some. The data hold about half a million clones, with 70% to 90% observed a single time. The material sequenced was peripheral blood, taken in a trial of Ad26.COV2.S vaccine versus placebo. The receptors were sampled from a person between 18 and 59 years old who received the Ad26.COV2.S COVID-19 vaccine or a placebo.

V usage is TRBV6-6 and J usage is TRBJ2-5; 7 nucleotides align to TRBD1. J lost 5 bases, V lost 2 bases, and 11 bases had no gene match. The length of the CDR3 is 16 residues. The V gene's germline CDR1 is MNHNY and CDR2 SVGAGI (reference sequence). The CDR3 DNA sequence: TGTGCCAGCAGTTACGCCGGCAGGGGGAGCCCCGAGACCCAGTACTTC. It codes for CASSYAGRGSPETQYF.

This clone was seen many times. The chain recombines TRBV5-1 with TRBJ2-2; possibly TRBD2 for D (6 bases). The CDR3 sequence is 16 residues long. The ends were cut back, 4 bases at V and 4 bases at J, with 17 bases in the middle. Per germline, CDR1 SGHRS and CDR2 YFSETQ. CDR3 coding DNA: TGCGCCAGCAGCCAGGGAGCGGGTTGGTTCACCGGGGAGCTGTTTTTT. Protein: CASSQGAGWFTGELFF.

The V gene is TRBV4-2, the J gene TRBJ1-1; D is unresolved. The CDR3 has 13 amino acids. Germline lookup yields CDR1 LGHNA and CDR2 YNFKEQ. V gave up 4 bases and J gave up 1 base, with 7 bases separating them. CDR3 protein: CASSPSGNTEAFF. The CDR3 nucleotides are TGTGCCAGCAGCCCGTCTGGGAACACTGAAGCTTTCTTT.

The V call is TRBV5-1, the J call TRBJ1-2, with a weak D call TRBD1 (6 bases). Germline CDR1 and CDR2: SGHRS and YFSETQ. V dropped 5 bases and J dropped 0 bases, with 20 bases sitting between them. The CDR3 has 17 amino acids. The CDR3 region is CASRPPRGVRANYGYTF. CDR3 DNA: TGCGCCAGCAGACCACCTAGGGGGGTGCGAGCTAACTATGGCTACACCTTC.

The chain recombines TRBV20-1 with TRBJ2-5, with TRBD2 matching over 10 bases. V trimming: 3 bases; J trimming: 6 bases; junction bases outside the gene matches: 13. CDR3 length: 16 amino acids. Germline-derived CDR1 and CDR2 are DFQATT and SNEGSKA (reference sequence). The CDR3 is CSASRAGGPKIKTQYF. CDR3 nucleotides: TGCAGTGCTAGTCGAGCGGGGGGGCCGAAAATAAAGACCCAGTACTTC.

The V and J genes are TRBV7-8 and TRBJ2-1; D perhaps matches TRBD2 (6 bases). Germline values: CDR1 SGHVS, CDR2 FQNEAQ. The CDR3 length is 14 residues. The V end lost 0 bases, the J end lost 8 bases, and 11 bases lay between the germline ends. The CDR3 sequence is CASSLAASVDEQFF. CDR3 coding DNA: TGTGCCAGCAGCTTAGCGGCTAGCGTCGATGAGCAGTTCTTC.

The V call is TRBV28, the J call TRBJ1-5; D not resolved. Trimming left V 2 bases short and J 3 bases short, with 11 bases between. CDR1 and CDR2 from the germline V gene are MDHEN and SYDVKM. The length of the CDR3 is 15 residues. CDR3 sequence (DNA): TGTGCCAGCAGTTTACTCCTGGGAGTCAATCAGCCCCAGCATTTT. Its protein is CASSLLLGVNQPQHF.

The chain couples TRBV28 to TRBJ2-1; 7 nucleotides agree with TRBD1. Germline V lookup: CDR1 MDHEN, CDR2 SYDVKM. The CDR3 loop spans 15 amino acids. V dropped 4 bases and J dropped 2; count of bases not matched to a gene: 5. Here the CDR3 reads CASSSTGTAYNEQFF. CDR3 nucleotide sequence: TGTGCCAGCAGTTCCACCGGGACAGCCTACAATGAGCAGTTCTTC. The whole variable domain, filled in from reference TRBV28 and TRBJ2-1, reads DVKVTQSSRYLVKRTGEKVFLECVQDMDHENMFWYRQDPGLGLRLIYFSYDVKMKEKGDIPEGYSVSREKKERFSLILESASTNQTSMYLCASSSTGTAYNEQFFGPGTRLTVL.

CDR3 DNA sequence: TGTGCCAGCAGCCTAGGTCAGGGGGCTCGAACTAATGAAAAACTGTTTTTT. Protein sequence: CASSLGQGARTNEKLFF. This chain uses TRBV4-2 with TRBJ1-4, with 8 bases aligning to TRBD1. Unmatched junction bases numbered 8, after V lost 4 bases and J lost 1 base. This CDR3 has 17 amino acids. Germline CDR1 and CDR2: LGHNA and YNFKEQ.

V and J are TRBV3-1 (or the pseudogene TRBV3-2) and TRBJ1-2, with a possible D match to TRBD1 (6 bases). V lost 4 bases and J 0 bases, leaving 12 bases between the germline ends. CDR3 length equals 15 residues. Per the germline V gene, CDR1 is LGHDT and CDR2 is YNNKEL (reference sequence). The CDR3: CASSLRGAANYGYTF. DNA for the CDR3: TGTGCCAGCAGCCTTAGGGGGGCCGCTAACTATGGCTACACCTTC.

This rearrangement joins TRBV18 to TRBJ1-1; D not certain. Germline-derived CDR1 and CDR2 are KGHSH and LQKENI. This CDR3 comprises 14 residues. Trimming removed 3 bases at V and 5 bases at J, with 13 bases between. The CDR3 sequence: CASSPQPEGTEAFF. The CDR3 DNA follows: TGTGCCAGCTCACCTCAACCTGAGGGTACTGAAGCTTTCTTT.

The V call is TRBV4-2, the J call TRBJ2-3, with D hard to call. V dropped 1 base and J dropped 2 bases, with 7 bases sitting between them. Germline-derived CDR1 and CDR2 are LGHNA and YNFKEQ. This CDR3 is 14 amino acids long. This chain's CDR3 is CASSQGQNTDTQYF. The CDR3 DNA reads TGTGCCAGCAGCCAAGGGCAGAACACAGATACGCAGTATTTT.

The CDR3 DNA reads TGTGCCAGCAGTTTAGTGGGATCACCCCTCCACTTT. It specifies CASSLVGSPLHF. This rearrangement joins TRBV28 to TRBJ1-6, with no clear D. Deletions cut 2 bases from V and 10 bases from J, with 6 bases between. This CDR3 contains 12 residues. Germline CDR1 MDHEN, CDR2 SYDVKM.

The chain is built from TRBV19 and TRBJ1-6; the D is unclear. The V end was cut by 9 bases, the J end by 8 bases, with 17 bases between. The length of the CDR3 is 14 residues. CDR1 LNHDA and CDR2 SQIVND come from the germline V gene (reference sequence). The CDR3 spells CARYSLKPDSPLHF. For the CDR3, the DNA is TGTGCCAGATACAGCCTAAAACCCGATTCACCCCTCCACTTT.

This clone was counted only a few times. The chain combines TRBV6-5 with TRBJ1-1; no clear D gene. Germline-derived CDR1 and CDR2 are MNHEY and SVGAGI. The V end lost 6 bases, the J end lost 1 base, and 9 bases lay between the germline ends. This CDR3 spans 13 amino acids. DNA for the CDR3: TGTGCCAGCAGCCCAAACCAGAACACTGAAGCTTTCTTT. Protein product: CASSPNQNTEAFF.

The J gene is TRBJ2-1, the V gene TRBV21-1; the table's D call, TRBD2, was not checked against the DNA. TRBV21-1 is a listed pseudogene. The CDR3 is 13 residues long. CDR3: CARTGRPYNEQFF. In DNA form, the CDR3 reads TGTGCACGCACCGGGAGACCCTACAATGAGCAGTTCTTC.

The V gene is TRBV28, the J gene TRBJ2-3; no firm D call. The CDR3 extends over 14 amino acids. V gave up 2 bases and J gave up 9 bases, with 15 bases separating them. The germline CDR1 and CDR2 sequences are MDHEN and SYDVKM. CDR3 in DNA: TGTGCCAGCAGTTTACCGGCTCCCTCCGTGACGCAGTATTTT. It yields the protein CASSLPAPSVTQYF.

For this clone: The identical CDR3 is also encoded by other nucleotide sequences in the sample. The CDR3 DNA is TGTGCCAGCTCACTGGGACAGGGGGGCACTGAAGCTTTCTTT. Protein sequence: CASSLGQGGTEAFF. The chain is built from TRBV18 and TRBJ1-1; 11 bases align to TRBD1. Germline V CDR1 and CDR2: KGHSH, LQKENI. The CDR3 contains 14 residues. V trimming: 4 bases; J trimming: 4 bases; junction bases outside the gene matches: 2.

The chain carries TRBV2 and TRBJ2-1; 14 positions match TRBD2. The V and J ends lost 6 bases and 8 bases, in that order; junction bases with no gene match: 9. CDR1 is SNHLY, CDR2 FYNNEI, per germline. The CDR3 consists of 16 residues. The CDR3 DNA follows: TGTGCCAGCAGGAGGGGTGGGACTAGCGGGAGCGATGAGCAGTTCTTC. Translation: CASRRGGTSGSDEQFF.

The chain carries TRBV7-2 and TRBJ2-1, with D uncertain. Trimming left V 6 bases short and J 12 bases short, with 18 bases between. This CDR3 has 13 residues. Per germline, CDR1 SGHTA and CDR2 FQGNSA. This CDR3 reads CASSPVVVGAQFF. CDR3 nucleotides: TGTGCCAGCAGTCCTGTCGTCGTTGGCGCGCAGTTCTTC. The full variable domain, in which reference TRBV7-2 and TRBJ2-1 provide the parts outside the CDR3, is GAGVSQSPSNKVTEKGKDVELRCDPISGHTALYWYRQSLGQGLEFLIYFQGNSAPDKSGLPSDRFSAERTGGSVSTLTIQRTQQEDSAVYLCASSPVVVGAQFFGPGTRLTVL.

CDR3 nucleotide sequence: TGTGCCAGCAGCGTAGATCAGGGATTATACAATGAGCAGTTCTTC. The encoded protein is CASSVDQGLYNEQFF. J is TRBJ2-1 and V is TRBV9; D might be TRBD1 (5 bases). V lost 0 bases, J lost 4 bases, and 11 bases lay in between. Per the germline V gene, CDR1 is SGDLS and CDR2 is YYNGEE. The CDR3 has 15 amino acids.

The J gene is TRBJ2-3, the V gene TRBV28; 7 bases are shared with TRBD2. CDR3 length: 15 amino acids. Germline V CDR1 and CDR2: MDHEN, SYDVKM. The J segment lost 4 bases and the V segment lost 7 bases, leaving 11 bases of the junction unmatched. The CDR3 DNA reads TGTGCCAGCACCGACACAACTAGCGTCGCAGATACGCAGTATTTT. This codes for CASTDTTSVADTQYF. Based on the CDR3 plus reference TRBV28 and TRBJ2-3, the full variable domain is DVKVTQSSRYLVKRTGEKVFLECVQDMDHENMFWYRQDPGLGLRLIYFSYDVKMKEKGDIPEGYSVSREKKERFSLILESASTNQTSMYLCASTDTTSVADTQYFGPGTRLTVL.

The chain joins TRBV6-5 to TRBJ2-7; D not certain. The germline gives CDR1 MNHEY, CDR2 SVGAGI. Trimming pared 4 bases from V and 3 bases from J, leaving 13 bases between. The CDR3 runs to 14 residues. CDR3 DNA sequence: TGTGCCAGCAGTTTTTTGGTTTGGGACTACGAGCAGTACTTC. This encodes CASSFLVWDYEQYF.

This chain joins TRBV7-2 and TRBJ2-7, with TRBD1 matching over 7 bases. This CDR3 comprises 12 residues. Unmatched junction bases numbered 5, after V lost 1 base and J lost 11 bases. Germline assignment: CDR1 SGHTA and CDR2 FQGNSA. The CDR3 sequence is CASSLGDSTKYF. CDR3 sequence (DNA): TGTGCCAGCAGCTTAGGGGACAGCACCAAGTACTTC.